Listed below are T cell receptor beta chains from one sample, sequenced in a study of response to subunit inactivated influenza vaccine. MiXCR, applied by TCRdb to the RT-PCR reads, yields one record per CDR3 protein. The data show fewer than 550,000 distinct CDR3 sequences, 25% seen once. The sample in question was CD4+ T cells sorted from PBMCs, obtained roughly 5 days after vaccination. The receptors shown here come from a man aged 50 to 59 who received an inactivated influenza vaccine. Each CDR3 is given with its conserved first and last residue. The order of the fields is J gene, D gene, V gene, clone size, CDR3 protein, CDR3 DNA. The D gene is left open where the match is weak. Part of the rows lack a size; the others show once, few, many or a class for expanded clones.

J gene: TRBJ2-2
D gene: .
V gene: TRBV7-8
clone size: few
CDR3 protein: CASRTSSNTGELFF
CDR3 DNA: TGTGCCAGCAGAACTTCATCGAACACCGGGGAGCTGTTTTTT

J gene: TRBJ2-6
D gene: .
V gene: TRBV7-9
clone size: .
CDR3 protein: CASSAPGAGANVLTF
CDR3 DNA: TGTGCCAGCAGCGCACCGGGCGCTGGGGCCAACGTCCTGACTTTC

J gene: TRBJ1-5
D gene: TRBD1
V gene: TRBV20-1
clone size: few
CDR3 protein: CSATRDRDWEPQHF
CDR3 DNA: TGCAGTGCTACCCGGGACAGGGATTGGGAGCCCCAGCATTTT

J gene: TRBJ1-3
D gene: .
V gene: TRBV3-1
clone size: .
CDR3 protein: CASSRASSGNTIYF
CDR3 DNA: TGTGCCAGCAGCCGTGCGTCCTCTGGAAACACCATATATTTT

J gene: TRBJ2-7
D gene: .
V gene: TRBV7-8
clone size: few
CDR3 protein: CASSRSPGSHEQYF
CDR3 DNA: TGTGCCAGCAGCCGCTCGCCAGGATCCCACGAGCAGTACTTC

J gene: TRBJ2-7
D gene: .
V gene: TRBV11-2
clone size: few
CDR3 protein: CASSSPFQGIGHEQYF
CDR3 DNA: TGTGCCAGCAGCTCCCCCTTTCAAGGGATTGGCCACGAGCAGTACTTC

J gene: TRBJ2-1
D gene: .
V gene: TRBV11-3
clone size: .
CDR3 protein: CASSLDSGARGNEQFF
CDR3 DNA: TGTGCCAGCAGCTTAGATTCAGGGGCGCGGGGCAATGAGCAGTTCTTC

J gene: TRBJ2-1
D gene: .
V gene: TRBV29-1
clone size: .
CDR3 protein: CSALGQEGSYNEQFF
CDR3 DNA: TGCAGCGCCCTTGGACAGGAGGGGTCCTACAATGAGCAGTTCTTC

J gene: TRBJ2-7
D gene: .
V gene: TRBV6-2/TRBV6-3
clone size: .
CDR3 protein: CASTARRGGTYEQYF
CDR3 DNA: TGTGCCAGCACGGCTCGGCGAGGTGGCACCTACGAGCAGTACTTC

J gene: TRBJ2-1
D gene: .
V gene: TRBV11-2
clone size: few
CDR3 protein: CASSWRGGGPSSYNEQFF
CDR3 DNA: TGTGCCAGCAGCTGGCGCGGGGGCGGTCCCAGCTCCTACAATGAGCAGTTCTTC

J gene: TRBJ2-3
D gene: TRBD2
V gene: TRBV12-3/TRBV12-4
clone size: few
CDR3 protein: CASRSGTSGGSLDTQYF
CDR3 DNA: TGTGCCAGCAGATCCGGGACTAGCGGGGGGAGTTTAGATACGCAGTATTTT

J gene: TRBJ1-1
D gene: TRBD1
V gene: TRBV29-1
clone size: .
CDR3 protein: CSVQGPVEAFF
CDR3 DNA: TGCAGCGTACAGGGGCCGGTCGAAGCTTTCTTT

J gene: TRBJ2-6
D gene: .
V gene: TRBV20-1
clone size: few
CDR3 protein: CSASSGSSGANVLTF
CDR3 DNA: TGCAGTGCTAGTTCGGGTAGCTCTGGGGCCAACGTCCTGACTTTC

J gene: TRBJ2-5
D gene: .
V gene: TRBV7-9
clone size: .
CDR3 protein: CASRRGESGTQYF
CDR3 DNA: TGTGCCAGCAGGAGAGGAGAGTCGGGAACCCAGTACTTC

J gene: TRBJ2-1
D gene: .
V gene: TRBV11-2
clone size: few
CDR3 protein: CASSLSDLEAAEQFF
CDR3 DNA: TGTGCCAGCAGCTTATCGGATTTGGAGGCAGCGGAGCAGTTCTTC

J gene: TRBJ1-5
D gene: .
V gene: TRBV10-3
clone size: .
CDR3 protein: CAISSNSNQPQHF
CDR3 DNA: TGTGCCATCAGTTCCAATAGCAATCAGCCCCAGCATTTT

J gene: TRBJ2-1
D gene: .
V gene: TRBV29-1
clone size: .
CDR3 protein: CSAVGYSDYNEQFF
CDR3 DNA: TGCAGCGCGGTGGGTTACAGTGACTACAATGAGCAGTTCTTC

J gene: TRBJ1-4
D gene: TRBD1
V gene: TRBV12-3/TRBV12-4
clone size: .
CDR3 protein: CASTATGKREKLFF
CDR3 DNA: TGTGCCAGCACCGCGACAGGGAAGCGTGAAAAACTGTTTTTT

J gene: TRBJ2-7
D gene: .
V gene: TRBV10-3
clone size: few
CDR3 protein: CAISEPGGRAYEQYF
CDR3 DNA: TGTGCCATCAGTGAGCCCGGGGGAAGGGCCTACGAGCAGTACTTC

J gene: TRBJ2-4
D gene: .
V gene: TRBV20-1
clone size: many
CDR3 protein: CSVEDRAKNIQYF
CDR3 DNA: TGCAGTGTTGAGGACCGAGCCAAAAACATTCAGTACTTC

J gene: TRBJ2-3
D gene: .
V gene: TRBV5-1
clone size: .
CDR3 protein: CASSLGTSKLSTDTQYF
CDR3 DNA: TGCGCCAGCAGCTTGGGAACTAGCAAATTGAGCACAGATACGCAGTATTTT

J gene: TRBJ2-1
D gene: TRBD2
V gene: TRBV7-9
clone size: .
CDR3 protein: CASTTGTSANNEQFF
CDR3 DNA: TGTGCCAGCACCACCGGGACTAGCGCCAACAATGAGCAGTTCTTC

J gene: TRBJ2-2
D gene: TRBD2
V gene: TRBV24-1
clone size: .
CDR3 protein: CATSLTGGSGELFF
CDR3 DNA: TGTGCCACCAGTCTAACGGGAGGTTCCGGGGAGCTGTTTTTT

J gene: TRBJ1-5
D gene: .
V gene: TRBV10-3
clone size: few
CDR3 protein: CAISGTRGDQPQHF
CDR3 DNA: TGTGCCATCAGCGGAACCAGGGGTGATCAGCCCCAGCATTTT

J gene: TRBJ2-5
D gene: .
V gene: TRBV4-2
clone size: .
CDR3 protein: CASSQGAGGSFGETQYF
CDR3 DNA: TGTGCCAGCAGCCAAGGGGCAGGAGGGAGCTTCGGAGAGACCCAGTACTTC

J gene: TRBJ2-3
D gene: .
V gene: TRBV13
clone size: .
CDR3 protein: CASCHIFRAGSTDTQYF
CDR3 DNA: TGTGCCAGCTGCCACATCTTCAGGGCCGGGAGCACAGATACGCAGTATTTT

J gene: TRBJ1-4
D gene: .
V gene: TRBV4-3
clone size: .
CDR3 protein: CASSQGTGENEKLFF
CDR3 DNA: TGCGCCAGCAGCCAGGGAACAGGCGAAAATGAAAAACTGTTTTTT

J gene: TRBJ2-1
D gene: TRBD1
V gene: TRBV6-1
clone size: many
CDR3 protein: CASSTPDRANEQFF
CDR3 DNA: TGTGCCAGCAGTACACCGGACAGGGCCAATGAGCAGTTCTTC

J gene: TRBJ2-1
D gene: .
V gene: TRBV3-1
clone size: .
CDR3 protein: CASSHQGRLNNEQFF
CDR3 DNA: TGTGCCAGCAGCCACCAGGGCAGGCTTAACAATGAGCAGTTCTTC

J gene: TRBJ2-6
D gene: .
V gene: TRBV3-1
clone size: .
CDR3 protein: CASSQRDSGANVLTF
CDR3 DNA: TGTGCCAGCAGCCAAAGGGACTCTGGGGCCAACGTCCTGACTTTC

J gene: TRBJ2-1
D gene: TRBD2
V gene: TRBV29-1
clone size: many
CDR3 protein: CSVEGLAAYNEQFF
CDR3 DNA: TGCAGCGTTGAAGGACTAGCGGCGTACAATGAGCAGTTCTTC

J gene: TRBJ2-7
D gene: TRBD1
V gene: TRBV6-2/TRBV6-3
clone size: few
CDR3 protein: CASGDRGPYEQYF
CDR3 DNA: TGTGCCAGCGGGGACAGGGGACCCTACGAGCAGTACTTC